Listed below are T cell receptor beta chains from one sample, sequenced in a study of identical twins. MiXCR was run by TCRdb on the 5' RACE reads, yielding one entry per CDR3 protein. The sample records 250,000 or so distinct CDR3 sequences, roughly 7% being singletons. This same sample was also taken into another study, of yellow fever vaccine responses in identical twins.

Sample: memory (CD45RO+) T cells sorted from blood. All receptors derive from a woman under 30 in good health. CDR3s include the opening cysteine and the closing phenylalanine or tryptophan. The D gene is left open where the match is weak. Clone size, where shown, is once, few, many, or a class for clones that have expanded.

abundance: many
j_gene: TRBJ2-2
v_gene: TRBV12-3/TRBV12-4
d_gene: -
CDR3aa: CASSLGEYTGELFF
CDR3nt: TGTGCCAGCAGTTTGGGGGAATACACCGGGGAGCTGTTTTTT

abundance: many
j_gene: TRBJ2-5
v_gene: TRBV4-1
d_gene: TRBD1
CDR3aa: CASSQDGQVYETQYF
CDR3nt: TGCGCCAGCAGCCAAGACGGACAGGTCTACGAGACCCAGTACTTC

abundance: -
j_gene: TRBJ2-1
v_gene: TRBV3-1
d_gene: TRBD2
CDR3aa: CASSPAAGSGSSYNEQFF
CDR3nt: TGTGCCAGCAGCCCCGCGGCGGGTAGCGGGAGCTCCTACAATGAGCAGTTCTTC

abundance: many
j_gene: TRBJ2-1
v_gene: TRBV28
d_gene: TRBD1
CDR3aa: CASSENRGSRQQFF
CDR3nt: TGTGCCAGCAGTGAGAACAGGGGGTCGAGGCAGCAGTTCTTC

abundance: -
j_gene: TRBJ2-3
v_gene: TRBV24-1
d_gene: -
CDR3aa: CATRGRAGTDTQYF
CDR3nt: TGTGCCACCAGGGGCAGGGCTGGCACAGATACGCAGTATTTT

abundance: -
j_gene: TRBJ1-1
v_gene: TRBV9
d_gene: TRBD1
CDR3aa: CASSPGGQEGEAFF
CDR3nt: TGTGCCAGCAGCCCGGGAGGACAGGAGGGGGAAGCTTTCTTT

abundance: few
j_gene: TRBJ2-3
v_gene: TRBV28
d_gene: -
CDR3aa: CASSSYLGGGTDTQYF
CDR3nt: TGTGCCAGCAGTTCCTACCTCGGCGGTGGCACAGATACGCAGTATTTT

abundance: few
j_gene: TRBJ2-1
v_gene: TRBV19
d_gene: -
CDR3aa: CASSNTESRSYNEQFF
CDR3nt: TGTGCCAGTAGTAATACAGAGTCACGTTCCTACAATGAGCAGTTCTTC

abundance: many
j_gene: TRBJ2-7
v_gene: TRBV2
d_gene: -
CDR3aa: CASSESRLPTNREQYF
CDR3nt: TGTGCCAGCAGTGAATCGAGACTACCGACCAACCGCGAGCAGTACTTC

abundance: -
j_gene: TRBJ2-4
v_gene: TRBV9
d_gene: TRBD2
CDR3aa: CASSVATGTSGGGDIQYF
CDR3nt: TGTGCCAGCAGCGTCGCAACCGGGACTAGCGGGGGTGGGGACATTCAGTACTTC

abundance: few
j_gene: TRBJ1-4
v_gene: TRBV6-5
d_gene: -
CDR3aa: CASSYTQGRLGNEKLFF
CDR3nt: TGTGCCAGCAGTTACACCCAGGGACGGTTGGGTAATGAAAAACTGTTTTTT

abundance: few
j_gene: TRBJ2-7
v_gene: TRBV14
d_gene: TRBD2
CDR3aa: CASRPGLGGREQYF
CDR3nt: TGTGCCAGCAGACCGGGACTAGGGGGGCGCGAGCAGTACTTC

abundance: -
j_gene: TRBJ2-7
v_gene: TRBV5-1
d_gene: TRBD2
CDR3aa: CASSLELAGSYEQYF
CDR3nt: TGCGCCAGCAGCTTGGAACTAGCGGGCTCCTACGAGCAGTACTTC

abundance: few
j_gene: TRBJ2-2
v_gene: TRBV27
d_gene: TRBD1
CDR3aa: CASRIWTGENGELFF
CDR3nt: TGTGCCAGCAGGATATGGACAGGGGAAAACGGGGAGCTGTTTTTT

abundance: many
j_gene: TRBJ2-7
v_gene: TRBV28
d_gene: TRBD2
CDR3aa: CASSLGASGTYEQYF
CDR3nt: TGTGCCAGCAGTTTAGGTGCTAGCGGGACCTACGAGCAGTACTTC

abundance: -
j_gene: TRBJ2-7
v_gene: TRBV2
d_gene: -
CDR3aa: CASKERYEQYF
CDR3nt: TGTGCCAGCAAGGAGCGCTACGAGCAGTACTTC

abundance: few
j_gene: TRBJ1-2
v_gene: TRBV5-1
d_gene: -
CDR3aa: CASGSGAHGYTF
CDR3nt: TGCGCCAGCGGATCGGGGGCTCACGGCTACACCTTC

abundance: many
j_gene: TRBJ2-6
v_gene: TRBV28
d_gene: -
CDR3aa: CASSFGTAYSGANVLTF
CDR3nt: TGTGCCAGCAGTTTCGGGACGGCTTACTCTGGGGCCAACGTCCTGACTTTC

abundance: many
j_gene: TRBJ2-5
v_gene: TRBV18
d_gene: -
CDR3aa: CASSPQQGETQYF
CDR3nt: TGTGCCAGCTCACCACAGCAAGGAGAGACCCAGTACTTC

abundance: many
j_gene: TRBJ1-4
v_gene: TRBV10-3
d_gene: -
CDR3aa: CAISETGGRPNEKLFF
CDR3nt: TGTGCCATCAGTGAGACGGGAGGGAGACCGAATGAAAAACTGTTTTTT

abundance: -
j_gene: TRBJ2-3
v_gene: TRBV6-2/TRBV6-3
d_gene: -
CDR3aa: CASSFDSTRNTQYF
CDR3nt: TGTGCCAGCAGTTTTGACTCCACCCGTAATACGCAGTATTTT

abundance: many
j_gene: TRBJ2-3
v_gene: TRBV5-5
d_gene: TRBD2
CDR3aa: CASSLGLAGGTDTQYF
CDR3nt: TGTGCCAGCAGCCTAGGACTAGCGGGAGGTACAGATACGCAGTATTTT

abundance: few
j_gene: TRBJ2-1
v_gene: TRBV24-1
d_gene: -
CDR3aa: CATASYNEQFF
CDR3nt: TGTGCCACGGCATCCTACAATGAGCAGTTCTTC

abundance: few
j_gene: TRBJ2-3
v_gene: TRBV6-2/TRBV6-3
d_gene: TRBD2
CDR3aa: CAAESGGAGSDTQYF
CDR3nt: TGTGCCGCAGAAAGCGGGGGGGCCGGCTCAGATACGCAGTATTTT

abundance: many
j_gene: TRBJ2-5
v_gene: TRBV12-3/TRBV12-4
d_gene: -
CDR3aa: CASRTGLGTQYF
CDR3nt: TGTGCCAGCAGGACTGGTCTAGGGACCCAGTACTTC

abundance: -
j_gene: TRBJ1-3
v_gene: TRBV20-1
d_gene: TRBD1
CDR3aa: CSASRGLGNTIYF
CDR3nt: TGCAGTGCTAGCAGGGGGCTTGGAAACACCATATATTTT

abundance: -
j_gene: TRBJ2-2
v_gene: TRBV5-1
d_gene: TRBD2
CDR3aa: CASRPGLAKVGELFF
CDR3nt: TGCGCCAGCAGGCCGGGACTAGCTAAAGTCGGGGAGCTGTTTTTT

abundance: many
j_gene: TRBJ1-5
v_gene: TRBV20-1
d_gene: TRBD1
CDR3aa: CSAFAGTGNNQPQHF
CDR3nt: TGCAGTGCTTTCGCCGGGACAGGGAACAATCAGCCCCAGCATTTT

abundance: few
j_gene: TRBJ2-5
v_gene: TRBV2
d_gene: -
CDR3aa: CASSRLTQETQYF
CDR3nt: TGTGCCAGCAGTAGACTAACCCAAGAGACCCAGTACTTC

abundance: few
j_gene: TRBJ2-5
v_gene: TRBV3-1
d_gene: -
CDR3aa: CASTRQLQETQYF
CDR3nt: TGTGCCAGCACCCGACAGTTGCAAGAGACCCAGTACTTC

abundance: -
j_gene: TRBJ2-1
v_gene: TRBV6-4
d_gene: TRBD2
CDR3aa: CASSSTGTSGHNEQFF
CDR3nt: TGTGCCAGCAGTTCTACCGGGACTAGCGGTCACAATGAGCAGTTCTTC

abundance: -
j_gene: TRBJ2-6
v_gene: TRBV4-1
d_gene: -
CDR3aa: CASSRLAGVAPLGANVLTF
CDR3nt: TGCGCCAGCAGCCGCCTGGCAGGGGTTGCCCCCCTTGGGGCCAACGTCCTGACTTTC

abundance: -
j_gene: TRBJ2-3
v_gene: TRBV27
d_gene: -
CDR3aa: CASSSQFNTQYF
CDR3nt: TGTGCCAGCAGCTCGCAGTTTAATACGCAGTATTTT

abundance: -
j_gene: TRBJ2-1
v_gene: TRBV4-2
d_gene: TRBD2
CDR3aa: CASSILPWAGVGSYNEQFF
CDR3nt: TGTGCCAGCAGCATCCTACCTTGGGCGGGGGTTGGGTCCTACAATGAGCAGTTCTTC

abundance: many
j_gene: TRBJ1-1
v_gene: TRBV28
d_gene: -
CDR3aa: CASSLEAPRPEAFF
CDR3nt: TGTGCCAGCAGTTTGGAGGCCCCCAGGCCTGAAGCTTTCTTT

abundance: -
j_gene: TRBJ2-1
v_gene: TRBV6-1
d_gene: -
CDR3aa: CAGGTSSYNEQFF
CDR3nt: TGTGCTGGCGGGACGAGCTCCTACAATGAGCAGTTCTTC

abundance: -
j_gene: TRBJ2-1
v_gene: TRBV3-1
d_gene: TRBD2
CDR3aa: CASSPLAGGNEQFF
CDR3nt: TGTGCCAGCAGCCCCCTGGCGGGGGGGAATGAGCAGTTCTTC

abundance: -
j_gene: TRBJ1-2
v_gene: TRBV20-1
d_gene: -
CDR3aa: CSARVGGGYGYGYTF
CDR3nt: TGCAGTGCTAGAGTGGGCGGAGGATATGGCTATGGCTACACCTTC

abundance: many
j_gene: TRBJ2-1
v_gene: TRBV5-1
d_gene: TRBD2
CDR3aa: CASSQYAGTTSYNEQFF
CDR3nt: TGCGCCAGCAGCCAATATGCCGGGACTACCTCCTACAATGAGCAGTTCTTC

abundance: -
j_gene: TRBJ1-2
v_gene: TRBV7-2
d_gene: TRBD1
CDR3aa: CASRESAGGGYGYTF
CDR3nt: TGTGCCAGCAGAGAAAGTGCAGGGGGAGGGTATGGCTACACCTTC

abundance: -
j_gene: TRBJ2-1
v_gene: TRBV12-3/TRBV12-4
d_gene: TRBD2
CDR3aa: CAISLAELPGLAGVEQFF
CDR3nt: TGTGCCATCAGTTTAGCCGAACTACCGGGACTAGCGGGAGTTGAGCAGTTCTTC

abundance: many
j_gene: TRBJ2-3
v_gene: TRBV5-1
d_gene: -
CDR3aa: CASSGGDSTDTQYF
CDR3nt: TGCGCCAGCAGCGGCGGGGACAGCACAGATACGCAGTATTTT

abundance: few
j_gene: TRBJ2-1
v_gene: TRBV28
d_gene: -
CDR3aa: CASRPSSYNEQFF
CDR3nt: TGTGCCAGCAGACCTAGCTCCTACAATGAGCAGTTCTTC

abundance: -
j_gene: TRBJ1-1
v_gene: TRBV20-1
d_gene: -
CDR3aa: CSASHLLLGENTEAFF
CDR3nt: TGCAGTGCTAGCCATTTACTCTTGGGTGAGAACACTGAAGCTTTCTTT

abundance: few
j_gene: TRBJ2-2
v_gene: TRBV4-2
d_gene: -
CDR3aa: CASSQGWQNTGELFF
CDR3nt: TGTGCCAGCAGCCAAGGTTGGCAAAACACCGGGGAGCTGTTTTTT

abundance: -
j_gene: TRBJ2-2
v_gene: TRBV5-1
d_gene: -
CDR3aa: CASSLDKPTTGELFF
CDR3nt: TGCGCCAGCAGCTTGGACAAACCAACCACCGGGGAGCTGTTTTTT

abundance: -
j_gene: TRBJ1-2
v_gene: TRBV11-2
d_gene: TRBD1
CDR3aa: CASSISDRGIGGYTF
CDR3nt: TGTGCCAGCAGCATCTCGGACAGGGGTATCGGCGGCTACACCTTC

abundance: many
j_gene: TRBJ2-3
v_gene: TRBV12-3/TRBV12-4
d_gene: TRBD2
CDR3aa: CASSSGVAGGQVDTQYF
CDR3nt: TGTGCCAGCAGTTCCGGGGTAGCGGGAGGGCAGGTAGATACGCAGTATTTT

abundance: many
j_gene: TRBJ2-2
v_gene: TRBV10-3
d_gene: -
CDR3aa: CAISESFVWELFF
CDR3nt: TGTGCCATCAGCGAGTCTTTCGTTTGGGAGCTGTTTTTT

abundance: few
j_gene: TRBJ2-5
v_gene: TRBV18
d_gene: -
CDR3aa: CASSLTGTFGGETQYF
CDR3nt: TGTGCCAGCTCACTAACCGGGACATTCGGAGGAGAGACCCAGTACTTC

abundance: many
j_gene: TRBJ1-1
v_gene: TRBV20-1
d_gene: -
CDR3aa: CSAREDEAFF
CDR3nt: TGCAGTGCTAGAGAAGACGAAGCTTTCTTT

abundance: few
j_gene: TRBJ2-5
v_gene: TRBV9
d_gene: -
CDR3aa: CASSTAPQGSSKGQETQYF
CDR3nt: TGTGCCAGCAGCACAGCCCCCCAGGGATCATCCAAAGGACAAGAGACCCAGTACTTC

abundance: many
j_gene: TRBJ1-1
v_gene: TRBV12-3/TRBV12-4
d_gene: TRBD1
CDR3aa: CASSLQGGGDTEAFF
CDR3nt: TGTGCCAGCAGTTTACAAGGGGGCGGTGACACTGAAGCTTTCTTT

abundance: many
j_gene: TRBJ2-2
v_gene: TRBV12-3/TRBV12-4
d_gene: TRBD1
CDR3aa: CASSFQRQGTSGELFF
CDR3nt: TGTGCCAGCAGTTTTCAAAGACAGGGGACCTCCGGGGAGCTGTTTTTT

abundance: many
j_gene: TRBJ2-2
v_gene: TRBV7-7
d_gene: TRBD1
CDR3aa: CASSPGTGTGELFF
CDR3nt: TGTGCCAGCAGCCCCGGGACAGGCACCGGGGAGCTGTTTTTT

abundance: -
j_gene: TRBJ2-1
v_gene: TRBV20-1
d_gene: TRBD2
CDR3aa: CCASSLAGQYNEQFF
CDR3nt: TGCTGTGCTAGCTCACTAGCGGGACAATACAATGAGCAGTTCTTC

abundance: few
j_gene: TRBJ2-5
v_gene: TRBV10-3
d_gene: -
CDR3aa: CAISSMGQTQYF
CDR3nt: TGTGCCATCAGCTCGATGGGGCAGACCCAGTACTTC